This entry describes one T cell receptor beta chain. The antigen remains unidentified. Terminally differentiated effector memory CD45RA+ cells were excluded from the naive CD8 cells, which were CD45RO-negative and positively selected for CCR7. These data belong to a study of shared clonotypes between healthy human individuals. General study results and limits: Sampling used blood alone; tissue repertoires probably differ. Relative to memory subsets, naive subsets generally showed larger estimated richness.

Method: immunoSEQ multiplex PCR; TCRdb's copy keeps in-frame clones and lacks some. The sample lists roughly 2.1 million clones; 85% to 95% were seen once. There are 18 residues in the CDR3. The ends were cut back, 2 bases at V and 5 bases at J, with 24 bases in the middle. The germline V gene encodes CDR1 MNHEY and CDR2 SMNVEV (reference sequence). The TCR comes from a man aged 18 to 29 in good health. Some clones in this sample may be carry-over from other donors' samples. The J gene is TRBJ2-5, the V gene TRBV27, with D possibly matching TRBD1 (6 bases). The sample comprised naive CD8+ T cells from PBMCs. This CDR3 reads CASSLISVSGVSWETQYF. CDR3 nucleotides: TGTGCCAGCAGTTTAATCTCGGTGTCAGGGGTTTCTTGGGAGACCCAGTACTTC.